The text below deals with one T cell receptor (beta chain). Per the study methods: The authors estimated nucleated cell counts from reference gene primer amplification. Profiled with immunoSEQ multiplex PCR; TCRdb holds only in-frame clones, not every one. V and J calls and clone size are copied from that table; D and trimming were computed from the DNA. The sample lists about 140,000 clones; around 87% were seen once. The data were taken from a study of blood T cell repertoires in COVID-19. The overall study: Specimens from acute and convalescent COVID-19 originated in the United States, Italy and Spain. T cells, B-cell-depleted T cells, or PBMCs supplied cDNA or gDNA.

The participants were between roughly 18 and 90 years old and came from some 23 US areas. The CDR3 extends over 16 amino acids. CDR1 is MGHRA, CDR2 YSYEKL, per germline. With 0 bases clipped from V and 6 bases from J, the junction kept 9 bases outside the gene matches. The sample consisted of PBMCs or T cells enriched from blood (not recorded which). The source is a man in his 60s who had recovered from COVID-19. The chain recombines TRBV4-1 with TRBJ2-7; 9 positions agree with TRBD2. The CDR3 loop reads CASSQDQGLARLEQYF. The DNA for the CDR3 is TGCGCCAGCAGCCAAGACCAGGGACTAGCTCGGCTCGAGCAGTACTTC.